This TCR beta chain was captured in a study of breast tumors, draining lymph nodes, adjacent tissues. A single record per CDR3 protein comes from TCRdb applying MiXCR to the multiplex PCR reads. The sample lists about 89,000 distinct CDR3 sequences; approximately 30% were seen once. Breast cancer patients provided tissue from their axillary draining lymph nodes. Study conclusions and caveats: Most tumor T cells seemingly derive from lymph node, then expand in tumor.

This clonotype showed up many times. Antigen specificity is unknown. The CDR3 has 13 residues. V was trimmed by 0 bases and J by 7 bases, leaving 7 bases between them. Germline values: CDR1 SGHTA, CDR2 FQGTGA. The source of this sequence is a female donor with breast cancer. Some clones in this sample may be carry-over from other donors' samples. The sample taken for sequencing was axillary lymph node tissue. This sequence joins TRBV7-3 and TRBJ2-1; unclear D gene. CDR3 loop: CASSLTLENEQFF. The CDR3 DNA reads as TGTGCCAGCAGCTTAACGTTAGAAAATGAGCAGTTCTTC.